One sample yielded the 12 T cell receptor beta chains listed below, sequenced in a study of Graves' ophthalmopathy and Graves' hyperthyroidism. RNA served as the template for amplifying TCR beta CDR3 regions. The workflow started with a first-round RT-PCR run with HTBI primers and then moved on to a second-round multiplex PCR. TCRdb re-analysed the multiplex PCR reads in MiXCR, keeping a single row per CDR3 protein. The top ten clones hold more than 2.5% of a sample with around 600,000 distinct CDR3 sequences, approximately 39% of them seen once. Material for sequencing was peripheral blood. The receptors here all came from an adult man with Graves' ophthalmopathy.

This clonotype was counted ten times or more. CDR3 DNA sequence: TGCGCCAGCAGCTCTGGACAGGGGTTTGGCACTGAAGCTTTCTTT. This translates into CASSSGQGFGTEAFF. The rearrangement joins TRBV5-1 to TRBJ1-1; 9 bases agree with TRBD1. Germline lookup yields CDR1 SGHRS and CDR2 YFSETQ. With V trimmed by 3 bases and J by 4 bases, 7 bases remained unmatched. CDR3 length: 15 residues.

Comment on this clonotype: This clone may be a read error of a much larger clone one base away. The V call is TRBV5-1, the J call TRBJ1-2, with 12 positions matching TRBD1. Trimming took 4 bases from V and 3 from J; bases not matched to a gene: 7. The CDR3 sequence is 16 residues long. Germline V gene lookup returns CDR1 SGHRS and CDR2 YFSETQ. Written as DNA, the CDR3 is TGCGCCAGCAGCCAGGGACAGGGGGCGAGGGACTATGGCTACACCTTC. Translation: CASSQGQGARDYGYTF.

This clonotype was counted at least ten times. This chain joins TRBV4-2 and TRBJ2-7; TRBD1 matches 10 bases. Germline V lookup: CDR1 LGHNA, CDR2 YNFKEQ. This CDR3 is 14 amino acids long. With 8 bases clipped from V and 4 bases from J, the junction kept 8 bases outside the gene matches. The chain's CDR3 is CASSQPGQGYEQYF. In DNA form, the CDR3 reads TGTGCCAGCTCCCAGCCGGGACAGGGGTACGAGCAGTACTTC.

This chain's CDR3 is CASRLSGTGGHEHF. Here the CDR3 DNA reads TGTGCCAGTAGGCTAAGCGGGACAGGGGGACACGAGCATTTT. V and J are TRBV19 and TRBJ1-5; 11 positions match TRBD1. Germline V CDR1 and CDR2: LNHDA, SQIVND (reference sequence). V shed 6 bases, J shed 14 bases, and the junction held 12 bases outside the gene matches. This CDR3 is built from 14 residues.

The rearrangement uses TRBV30 and TRBJ1-2; 9 bases align to TRBD1. Germline CDR1 GTSNPN, CDR2 SVGIG (reference sequence). Germline trimming cut 3 bases from V and 6 bases from J; bases unmatched to any gene: 2. The CDR3 consists of 12 residues. CDR3 DNA sequence: TGTGCCTGGAGGGGGGACAGGGATGGCTACACCTTC. Translated: CAWRGDRDGYTF.

The rearrangement uses TRBV11-2 and TRBJ2-7, with 10 bases matching TRBD1. CDR1 and CDR2 (germline): SGHAT, FQNNGV. The V and J ends lost 3 bases and 5 bases, in that order; junction bases with no gene match: 4. This CDR3 is 14 amino acids long. CDR3 loop: CASSFWTGGDEQYF. As DNA, the CDR3 is TGTGCCAGCAGCTTCTGGACAGGGGGTGACGAGCAGTACTTC.

This chain connects TRBV12-3 or TRBV12-4 to TRBJ1-2; the D gene is possibly TRBD1 (5 bases). The CDR3 is 19 residues long. V was pared by 1 base and J by 5 bases, with 26 bases between. The CDR3 bases are TGTGCCAGCAGTTTAGGCCTGTGGGGCAGCGCCCTTACTAGTTATGGCTACACCTTC. Translated, it gives CASSLGLWGSALTSYGYTF.

Notes on this clonotype: Germline is not matched at one junction end, which may reflect a read error. The V gene is TRBV5-1, the J gene TRBJ2-5, with 8 bases identical to TRBD2. Germline lookup yields CDR1 SGHRS and CDR2 YFSETQ. This CDR3 has 15 residues. CDR3 nucleotides: TGCGCCAGCAGCTTGGTCGGGGGGGCCCAAGAGACCCCGTACTTC. Residues: CASSLVGGAQETPYF.

The chain links TRBV19 to TRBJ1-5; 8 nucleotides agree with TRBD1. Trimming removed 3 bases from V and 5 bases from J; junction bases left unmatched: 9. Per the germline V gene, CDR1 is LNHDA and CDR2 is SQIVND (reference sequence). CDR3 length equals 16 residues. The CDR3 coding sequence is TGTGCCAGTAGTATCCCAGGGGGCTTGTTTCATCAGCCCCAGCATTTT. This sequence encodes CASSIPGGLFHQPQHF.

This clonotype has a count of ten or more. J is TRBJ1-1 and V is TRBV12-3 or TRBV12-4; weak D call: TRBD1 (6 bases). Deletions cut 5 bases from V and 11 bases from J, with 12 bases between. The CDR3 extends over 11 amino acids. CDR3 sequence: CASSPRGEAFF. The DNA for the CDR3 is TGTGCCAGCAGTCCGAGGGGGGAGGCTTTCTTT.

This clonotype was counted once. A much larger clone is a single base away; this may be a read error. The genes are TRBV19 and TRBJ1-2; D possibly corresponds to TRBD1 (6 bases). Trimming stripped 3 bases from V and 4 bases from J, with 21 bases between. This CDR3 has 17 amino acids. Germline lookup yields CDR1 LNHDA and CDR2 SQIVND (reference sequence). The CDR3 region is CASSIRNRAQNVYGYTF. CDR3 nucleotides: TGTGCCAGTAGTATTCGGAACAGGGCCCAGAACGTCTATGGCTACACCTTC.

The genes are TRBV2 and TRBJ2-3; TRBD2 might be the D (6 bases). Trimming pared 7 bases from V and 6 bases from J, leaving 17 bases between. Germline V gene data show CDR1 as SNHLY and CDR2 as FYNNEI. The CDR3 loop spans 14 amino acids. CDR3 DNA sequence: TGTGCCAGCATGCGGGGAGCAGGTGGGGATACGCAGTATTTT. It yields the protein CASMRGAGGDTQYF.